This section outlines one T cell receptor beta chain sequence together with its context. Between the trimmed V and J ends, which lost 7 bases and 5 bases, there was a span of 22 bases. The length of the CDR3 is 15 residues. Germline V gene data show CDR1 as SGHRS and CDR2 as YFSETQ. The data originate from a study of T cells in Graves' hyperthyroidism and ophthalmopathy. What was amplified from RNA transcripts were TCR beta CDR3 regions. Primed by the HTBI set, a first-round RT-PCR was run on the TCR CDR3. TCRdb ran MiXCR on the multiplex PCR reads and lists one entry per CDR3 protein. The sample shows fewer than 650,000 distinct CDR3 sequences, 11% to 15% of them seen only once. Inclusion characteristics of ophthalmopathy patients comprised a Clinical Activity Score of at least 3, a NOSPECS grade of at least 4, and duration under 3 months.

The source material was blood. V and J are TRBV5-1 and TRBJ2-7, with D perhaps TRBD2 (7 bases). The sequence was obtained from a woman under 30 with Graves' ophthalmopathy. CDR3 in amino acids: CASSTGAGANNEQYF. The CDR3 DNA is TGCGCCAGCTCAACCGGGGCGGGGGCAAATAACGAGCAGTACTTC.